This note documents a single T cell receptor (beta chain) sequence. With random hexamers, roughly 0.45 to 1 ug RNA was reverse transcribed. TCRdb redid the calling of the immunoSEQ multiplex PCR reads with MiXCR, one entry per CDR3 protein. The table lists some 450,000 distinct CDR3 sequences, around 85% of them singletons. Germline V gene data show CDR1 as SGDLS and CDR2 as YYNGEE. With 3 bases clipped from V and 2 bases from J, the junction kept 11 bases outside the gene matches. CDR3 length: 17 residues. These data belong to a study of CD8 T cells in Susac syndrome. CD8+ and CD4+ T cells were negatively isolated; TEMRA cells were FACS-enriched.

This receptor was obtained from a human donor with multiple sclerosis. The specimen was CD8+ T cells from PBMCs. This chain connects TRBV9 to TRBJ2-3; 8 bases fit TRBD2. The chain's CDR3 is CASSAHGRAEYTDTQYF. DNA for the CDR3: TGTGCCAGCAGCGCCCACGGGAGGGCCGAATACACAGATACGCAGTATTTT.